This T cell receptor (beta chain) was obtained from a study of blood T cell repertoires in COVID-19. Study at large: Material from acute and convalescent COVID-19 was sourced from the United States, Italy and Spain. PBMCs, B-cell-depleted T cells, or T cells were the source of the cDNA or gDNA that made up the material.

In the original workflow: Nucleated cell number was recorded as an estimate derived from reference gene primer amplification. The protocol was immunoSEQ multiplex PCR, while the TCRdb copy is restricted to in-frame clones and leaves out a portion. V and J calls and clone size come straight from that table; D and trimming were deduced from the DNA. The data show about 48,000 clones, over 75% seen once. The CDR3 is made up of 15 amino acids. V trimming: 5 bases; J trimming: 0 bases; junction bases outside the gene matches: 5. Germline assignment: CDR1 KGHSH and CDR2 LQKENI. The TCR comes from a woman aged 55-70 years with acute or convalescent COVID-19. The sample taken for sequencing was peripheral blood. V is TRBV18 and J is TRBJ2-5; TRBD2 matches at 8 bases. This CDR3 reads CASSGSGGHQETQYF. The CDR3 DNA reads TGTGCCAGCTCAGGGTCGGGAGGGCACCAAGAGACCCAGTACTTC.